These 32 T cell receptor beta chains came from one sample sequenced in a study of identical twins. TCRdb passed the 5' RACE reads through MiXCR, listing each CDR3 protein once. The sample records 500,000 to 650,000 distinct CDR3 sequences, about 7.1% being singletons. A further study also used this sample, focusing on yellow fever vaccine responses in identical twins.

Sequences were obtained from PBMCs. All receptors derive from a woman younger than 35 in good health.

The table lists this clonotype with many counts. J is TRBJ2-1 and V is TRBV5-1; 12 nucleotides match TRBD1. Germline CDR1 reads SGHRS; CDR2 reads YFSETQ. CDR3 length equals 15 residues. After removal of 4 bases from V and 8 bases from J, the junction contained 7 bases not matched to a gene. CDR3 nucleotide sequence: TGCGCCAGCAGCCAAGGGACAGGGGGCAGGTATGAGCAGTTCTTC. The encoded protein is CASSQGTGGRYEQFF.

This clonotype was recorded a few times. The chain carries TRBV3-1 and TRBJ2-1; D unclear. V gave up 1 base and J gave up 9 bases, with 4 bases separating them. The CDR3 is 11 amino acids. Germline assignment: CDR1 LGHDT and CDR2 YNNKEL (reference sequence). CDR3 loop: CASSQVFEQFF. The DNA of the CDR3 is TGTGCCAGCAGCCAAGTATTTGAGCAGTTCTTC.

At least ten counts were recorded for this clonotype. CDR3 protein: CASSLGADTEAFF. The CDR3 DNA sequence: TGTGCCAGCAGTTTAGGGGCAGACACTGAAGCTTTCTTT. This chain connects TRBV12-3 or TRBV12-4 to TRBJ1-1; the D is unclear. The CDR3 is 13 amino acids. V was shortened by 1 base and J by 3 bases, with 6 bases between the two germline ends.

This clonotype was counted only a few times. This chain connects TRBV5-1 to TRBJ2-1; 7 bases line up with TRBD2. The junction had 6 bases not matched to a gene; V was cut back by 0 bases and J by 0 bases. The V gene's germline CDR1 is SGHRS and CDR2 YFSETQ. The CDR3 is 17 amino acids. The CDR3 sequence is CASSLANGGSSYNEQFF. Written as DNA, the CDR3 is TGCGCCAGCAGCTTGGCCAATGGCGGGAGCTCCTACAATGAGCAGTTCTTC.

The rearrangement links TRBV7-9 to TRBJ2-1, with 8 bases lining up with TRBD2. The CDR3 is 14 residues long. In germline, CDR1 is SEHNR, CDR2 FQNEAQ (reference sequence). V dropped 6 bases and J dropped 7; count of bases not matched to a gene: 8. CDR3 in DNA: TGTGCCAGCAGGGCCGGGACTAGTTTTAATGAGCAGTTCTTC. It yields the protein CASRAGTSFNEQFF.

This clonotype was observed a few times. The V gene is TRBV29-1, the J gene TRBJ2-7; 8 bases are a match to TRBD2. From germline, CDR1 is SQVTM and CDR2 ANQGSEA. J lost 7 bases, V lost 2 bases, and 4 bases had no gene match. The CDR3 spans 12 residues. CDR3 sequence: CSVETGGGEQYV. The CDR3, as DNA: TGCAGCGTTGAAACGGGAGGGGGTGAGCAGTACGTC.

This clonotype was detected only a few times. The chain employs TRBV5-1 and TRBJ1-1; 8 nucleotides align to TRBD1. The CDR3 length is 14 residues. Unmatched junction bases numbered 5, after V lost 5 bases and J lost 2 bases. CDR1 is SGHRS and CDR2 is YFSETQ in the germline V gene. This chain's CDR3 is CASRGDRTNTEAFF. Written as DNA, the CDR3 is TGCGCCAGCAGGGGGGACAGGACTAACACTGAAGCTTTCTTT.

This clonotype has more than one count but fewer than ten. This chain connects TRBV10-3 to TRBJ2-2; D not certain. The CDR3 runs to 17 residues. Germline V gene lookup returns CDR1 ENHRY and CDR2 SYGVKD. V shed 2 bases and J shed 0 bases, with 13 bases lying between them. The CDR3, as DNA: TGTGCCATCAGTGAGAGAGTTTTGGCCACGAACACCGGGGAGCTGTTTTTT. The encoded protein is CAISERVLATNTGELFF.

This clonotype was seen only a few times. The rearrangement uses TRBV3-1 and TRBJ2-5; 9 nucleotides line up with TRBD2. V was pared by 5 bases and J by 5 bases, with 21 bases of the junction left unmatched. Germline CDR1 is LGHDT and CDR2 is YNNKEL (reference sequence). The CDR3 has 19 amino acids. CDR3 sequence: CASSRNFAGAGGRRETQYF. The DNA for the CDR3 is TGTGCCAGCAGCAGAAACTTCGCTGGAGCGGGAGGCAGGAGGGAGACCCAGTACTTC.

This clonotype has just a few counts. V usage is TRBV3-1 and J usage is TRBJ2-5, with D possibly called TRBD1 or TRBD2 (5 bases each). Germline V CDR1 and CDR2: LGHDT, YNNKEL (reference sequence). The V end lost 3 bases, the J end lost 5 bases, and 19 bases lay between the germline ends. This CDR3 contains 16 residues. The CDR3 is CASSQPGADPWETQYF. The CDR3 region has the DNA TGTGCCAGCAGCCAGCCCGGGGCAGACCCATGGGAGACCCAGTACTTC.

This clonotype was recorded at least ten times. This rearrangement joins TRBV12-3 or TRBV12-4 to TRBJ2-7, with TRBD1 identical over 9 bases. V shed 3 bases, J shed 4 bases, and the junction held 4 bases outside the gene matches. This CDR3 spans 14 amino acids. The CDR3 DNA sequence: TGTGCCAGCAGTTTCGGGACAGGGCCGTACGAGCAGTACTTC. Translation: CASSFGTGPYEQYF.

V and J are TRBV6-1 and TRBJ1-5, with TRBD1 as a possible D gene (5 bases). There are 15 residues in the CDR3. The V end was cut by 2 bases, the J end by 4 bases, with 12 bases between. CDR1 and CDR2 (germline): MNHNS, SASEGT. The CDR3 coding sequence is TGTGCCAGCAGTGAAATGGGGCCAGGGAATCAGCCCCAGCATTTT. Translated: CASSEMGPGNQPQHF.

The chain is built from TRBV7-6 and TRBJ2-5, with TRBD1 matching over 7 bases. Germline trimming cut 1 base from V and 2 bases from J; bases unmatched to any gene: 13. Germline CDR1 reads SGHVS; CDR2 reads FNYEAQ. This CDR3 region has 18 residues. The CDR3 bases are TGTGCCAGCAGCTTAGACCAACAATACAGGGGTTCTCAAGAGACCCAGTACTTC. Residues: CASSLDQQYRGSQETQYF.

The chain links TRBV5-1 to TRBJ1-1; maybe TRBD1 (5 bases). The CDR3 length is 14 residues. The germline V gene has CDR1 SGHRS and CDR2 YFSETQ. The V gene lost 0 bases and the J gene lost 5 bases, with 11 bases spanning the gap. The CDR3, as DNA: TGCGCCAGCAGCTTGGTGGCCGGGGGAACTGAAGCTTTCTTT. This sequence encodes CASSLVAGGTEAFF.

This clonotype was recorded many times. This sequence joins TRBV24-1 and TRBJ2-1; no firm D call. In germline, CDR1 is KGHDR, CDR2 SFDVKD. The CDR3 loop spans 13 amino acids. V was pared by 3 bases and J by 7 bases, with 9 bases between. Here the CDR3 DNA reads TGTGCCACCAGTGATCCCCTGTGGAATGAGCAGTTCTTC. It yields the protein CATSDPLWNEQFF.

CDR3 coding DNA: TGTGCCGTAGGGTTTTCCTACAATGAGCAGTTCTTC. Translated, it gives CAVGFSYNEQFF. The V and J genes are TRBV10-3 and TRBJ2-1; the D is unclear. The CDR3 is 12 residues long. V was cut by 11 bases and J by 1 base, with 9 bases left in between. Germline V gives CDR1 ENHRY, CDR2 SYGVKD.

CDR3 sequence (DNA): TGTGCCAGCAGCCCCGGGACAGCGAACAATCAGCCCCAGCATTTT. Amino acid sequence: CASSPGTANNQPQHF. V gene TRBV7-9 combines with J gene TRBJ1-5, with 7 bases matching TRBD1. Germline V gene sequence: CDR1 SEHNR, CDR2 FQNEAQ (reference sequence). The CDR3 extends over 15 amino acids. Trimming took 5 bases from V and 3 from J; bases not matched to a gene: 7.

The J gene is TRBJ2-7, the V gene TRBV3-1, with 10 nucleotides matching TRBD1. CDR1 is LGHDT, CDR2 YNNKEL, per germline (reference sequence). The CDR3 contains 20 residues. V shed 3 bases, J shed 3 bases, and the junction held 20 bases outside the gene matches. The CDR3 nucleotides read TGTGCCAGCAGCCACAGGGCCCTCTACCTCAGCCGGGACAGGGGCTACGAGCAGTACTTC. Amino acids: CASSHRALYLSRDRGYEQYF.

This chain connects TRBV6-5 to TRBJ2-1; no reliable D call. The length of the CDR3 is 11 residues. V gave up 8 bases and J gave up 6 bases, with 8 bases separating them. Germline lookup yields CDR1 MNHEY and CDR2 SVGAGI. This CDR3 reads CASGWSNEQFF. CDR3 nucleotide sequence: TGTGCCAGCGGTTGGAGCAATGAGCAGTTCTTC.

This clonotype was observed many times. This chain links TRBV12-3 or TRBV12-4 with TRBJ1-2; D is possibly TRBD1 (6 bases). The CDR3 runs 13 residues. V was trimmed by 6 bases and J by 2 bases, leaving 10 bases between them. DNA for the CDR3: TGTGCCAGCAGCCGGGACACGAACTATGGCTACACCTTC. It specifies CASSRDTNYGYTF.

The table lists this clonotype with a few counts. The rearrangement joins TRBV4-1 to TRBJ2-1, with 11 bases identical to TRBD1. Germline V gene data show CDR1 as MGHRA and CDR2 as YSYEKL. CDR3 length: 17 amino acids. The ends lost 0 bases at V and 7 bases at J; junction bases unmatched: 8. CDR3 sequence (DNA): TGCGCCAGCAGCCAAGACCCCGGGACAGGGGGTCTTAATGAGCAGTTCTTC. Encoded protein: CASSQDPGTGGLNEQFF.

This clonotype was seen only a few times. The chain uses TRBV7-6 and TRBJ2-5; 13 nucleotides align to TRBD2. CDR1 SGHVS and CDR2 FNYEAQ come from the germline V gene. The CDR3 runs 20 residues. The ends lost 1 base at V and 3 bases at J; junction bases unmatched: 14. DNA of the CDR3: TGTGCCAGCAGCTTAGTGACTCCCCCTGGACTAGCGGGAGCTGAAGAGACCCAGTACTTC. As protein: CASSLVTPPGLAGAEETQYF.

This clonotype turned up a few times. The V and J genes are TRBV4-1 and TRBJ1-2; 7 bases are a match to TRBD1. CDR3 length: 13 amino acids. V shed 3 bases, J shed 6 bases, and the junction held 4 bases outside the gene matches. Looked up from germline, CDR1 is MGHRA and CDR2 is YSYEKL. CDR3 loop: CASSQDDRDGYTF. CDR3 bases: TGCGCCAGCAGCCAGGACGACAGGGATGGCTACACCTTC.

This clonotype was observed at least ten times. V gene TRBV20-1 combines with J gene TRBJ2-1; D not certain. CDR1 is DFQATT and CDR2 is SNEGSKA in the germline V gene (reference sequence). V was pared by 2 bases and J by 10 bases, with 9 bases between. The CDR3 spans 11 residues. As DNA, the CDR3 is TGCAGTGCTAGACAGGTTTTAGAGCAGTTCTTC. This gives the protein CSARQVLEQFF.

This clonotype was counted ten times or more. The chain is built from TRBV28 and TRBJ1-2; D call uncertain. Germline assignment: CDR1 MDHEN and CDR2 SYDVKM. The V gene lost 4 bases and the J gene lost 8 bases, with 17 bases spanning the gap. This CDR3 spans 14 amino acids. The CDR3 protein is CASSWQPSTGGYTF. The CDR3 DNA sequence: TGTGCCAGCAGTTGGCAGCCTTCCACGGGGGGCTACACCTTC.

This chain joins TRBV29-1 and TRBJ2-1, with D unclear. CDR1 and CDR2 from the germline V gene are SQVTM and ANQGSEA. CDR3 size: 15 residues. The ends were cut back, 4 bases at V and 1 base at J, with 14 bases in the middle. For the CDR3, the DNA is TGCAGCGTTGGGCTCCAACTGGGGTCCTACAATGAGCAGTTCTTC. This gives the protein CSVGLQLGSYNEQFF.

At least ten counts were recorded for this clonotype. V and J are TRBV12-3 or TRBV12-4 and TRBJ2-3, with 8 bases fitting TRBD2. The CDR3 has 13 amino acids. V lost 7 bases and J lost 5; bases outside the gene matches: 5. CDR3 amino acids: CASIRGGLDTQYF. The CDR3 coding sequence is TGTGCCAGCATCCGGGGGGGACTAGATACGCAGTATTTT.

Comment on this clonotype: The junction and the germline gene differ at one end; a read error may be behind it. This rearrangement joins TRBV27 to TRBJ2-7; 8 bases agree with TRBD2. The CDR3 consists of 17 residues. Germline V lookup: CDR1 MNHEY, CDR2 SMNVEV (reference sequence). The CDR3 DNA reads TGTGCCAGCAGGTTATGGGGGGGGGCTAGCGGGTCCTACGAGCAGTACTTC. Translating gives CASRLWGGASGSYEQYF.

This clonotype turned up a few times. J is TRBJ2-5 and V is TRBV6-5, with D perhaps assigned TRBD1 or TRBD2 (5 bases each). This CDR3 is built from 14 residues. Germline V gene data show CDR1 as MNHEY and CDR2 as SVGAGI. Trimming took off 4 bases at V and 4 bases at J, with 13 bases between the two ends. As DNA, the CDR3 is TGTGCCAGCAGTTTGTGGCTTGGGGGAGAGACCCAGTACTTC. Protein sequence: CASSLWLGGETQYF.

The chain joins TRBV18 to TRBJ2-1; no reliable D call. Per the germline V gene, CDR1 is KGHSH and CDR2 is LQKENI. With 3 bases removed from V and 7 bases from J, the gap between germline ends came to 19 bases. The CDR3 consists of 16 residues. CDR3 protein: CASSPSKAIRINEQFF. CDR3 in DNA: TGTGCCAGCTCACCTTCCAAGGCGATACGCATAAATGAGCAGTTCTTC.

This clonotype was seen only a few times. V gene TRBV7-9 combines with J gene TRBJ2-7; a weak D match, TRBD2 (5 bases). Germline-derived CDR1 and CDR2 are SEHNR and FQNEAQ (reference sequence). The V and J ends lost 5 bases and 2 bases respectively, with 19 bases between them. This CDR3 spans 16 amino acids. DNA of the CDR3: TGTGCCAGCAGCCGTACCGGGGTCGCGGGCGCCTACGAGCAGTACTTC. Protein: CASSRTGVAGAYEQYF.

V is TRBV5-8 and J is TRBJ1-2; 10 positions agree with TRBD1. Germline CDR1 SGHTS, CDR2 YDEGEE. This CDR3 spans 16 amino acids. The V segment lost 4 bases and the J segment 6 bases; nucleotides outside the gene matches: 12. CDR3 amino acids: CASSNSGTGVLNGYTF. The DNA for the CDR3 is TGTGCCAGCAGCAACTCCGGGACAGGGGTTTTGAATGGCTACACCTTC.